The present TCR beta chain was sequenced within a study of T cell changes during pregnancy in multiple sclerosis. Germline loops: CDR1 SGDLS, CDR2 YYNGEE. The V segment lost 3 bases and the J segment 4 bases; nucleotides outside the gene matches: 6. The CDR3 length is 14 residues. Generated by immunoSEQ multiplex PCR, the TCRdb table keeps only in-frame clones and is missing some. The sample records tens of thousands of clones, around 94% being singletons. The chain links TRBV9 to TRBJ2-5, with 7 positions matching TRBD2. Sequenced here: peripheral blood, sampled in the second trimester of pregnancy. This sequence was found in a female donor in good health, enrolled as a control in a pregnancy study. CDR3 sequence: CASSAERDPETQYF. The CDR3 nucleotides are TGTGCCAGCAGCGCAGAGCGGGACCCAGAGACCCAGTACTTC. Full variable domain (remainder filled in from reference TRBV9 and TRBJ2-5): DSGVTQTPKHLITATGQRVTLRCSPRSGDLSVYWYQQSLDQGLQFLIQYYNGEERAKGNILERFSAQQFPDLHSELNLSSLELGDSALYFCASSAERDPETQYFGPGTRLLVL.